This T cell receptor (beta chain) stems from a study of blood T cell repertoires in COVID-19. In the study overall: PBMCs, B-cell-depleted T cells, or T cells were the source of the cDNA or gDNA that made up the material.

CDR3 length: 14 residues. Germline trimming cut 5 bases from V and 5 bases from J; bases unmatched to any gene: 6. CDR1 MDHEN and CDR2 SYDVKM come from the germline V gene. The assay was immunoSEQ multiplex PCR, and TCRdb's table has in-frame clones only and misses some. The sample holds approximately 290,000 clones; 70% to 90% are singletons and the top ten take around 1%. Sample: peripheral blood. The sequence was obtained from a human donor with COVID-19, enrolled during active disease. The donor label of this sample is uncertain. V and J are TRBV28 and TRBJ2-4; 7 positions match TRBD1. CDR3 DNA: TGTGCCAGCAGTCTAGACAGGGTTCAAAACATTCAGTACTTC. It specifies CASSLDRVQNIQYF.